A selection of T cell receptor beta chains follows, all from one sample in a study of prognosis after radiotherapy for stage I lung cancer. TCRdb ran MiXCR on the multiplex PCR reads and lists one entry per CDR3 protein. The sample lists 31,000 or so distinct CDR3 sequences; around 48% were seen once. Source: PBMCs, taken before or after stereotactic body radiation therapy (not recorded which). The source of these receptors is a donor aged 50 or older with non-small cell lung cancer. CDR3s include the opening cysteine and the closing phenylalanine or tryptophan. Each record gives: V gene, J gene, D gene, clone size, CDR3 protein, CDR3 DNA. The D gene is left open where the match is weak. Clone sizes are given selectively: once, few, many, or a class where the clone is expanded.

V gene: TRBV20-1; J gene: TRBJ2-3; D gene: .; clone size: .; CDR3 protein: CSSQVGARSDTQYF; CDR3 DNA: TGCAGTTCCCAAGTGGGAGCACGCTCGGATACGCAGTATTTT
V gene: TRBV12-3/TRBV12-4; J gene: TRBJ2-7; D gene: .; clone size: medium-sized; CDR3 protein: CASSASTGISYEQYF; CDR3 DNA: TGTGCCAGCAGTGCGTCAACAGGGATCTCCTACGAGCAGTACTTC
V gene: TRBV28; J gene: TRBJ1-2; D gene: .; clone size: many; CDR3 protein: CASEKGDYGYTF; CDR3 DNA: TGTGCCAGTGAAAAGGGGGACTATGGCTACACCTTC
V gene: TRBV7-9; J gene: TRBJ2-7; D gene: TRBD2; clone size: many; CDR3 protein: CASSRRGYSYEQYF; CDR3 DNA: TGTGCCAGCAGCAGGCGGGGGTACTCCTACGAGCAGTACTTC
V gene: TRBV28; J gene: TRBJ1-1; D gene: .; clone size: many; CDR3 protein: CASNDPLAGTRNTEAFF; CDR3 DNA: TGTGCCAGCAACGATCCCCTAGCAGGGACACGGAACACTGAAGCTTTCTTT
V gene: TRBV11-1; J gene: TRBJ2-1; D gene: .; clone size: .; CDR3 protein: CASSGGFQSYNEQFF; CDR3 DNA: TGTGCCAGCAGCGGAGGGTTCCAATCCTACAATGAGCAGTTCTTC
V gene: TRBV12-3/TRBV12-4; J gene: TRBJ2-1; D gene: .; clone size: many; CDR3 protein: CASSHQTQVWQFF; CDR3 DNA: TGTGCCAGCAGTCATCAAACACAGGTTTGGCAGTTCTTC
V gene: TRBV5-1; J gene: TRBJ1-2; D gene: .; clone size: .; CDR3 protein: CASSQVGERDGYTF; CDR3 DNA: TGCGCCAGCAGCCAAGTCGGGGAGCGGGATGGCTACACCTTC
V gene: TRBV20-1; J gene: TRBJ2-1; D gene: .; clone size: .; CDR3 protein: CSARDASGGAEQFF; CDR3 DNA: TGCAGTGCTAGAGATGCGAGCGGAGGCGCTGAGCAGTTCTTC
V gene: TRBV6-2/TRBV6-3; J gene: TRBJ2-2; D gene: .; clone size: .; CDR3 protein: CASSYYAIGSTGELFF; CDR3 DNA: TGTGCCAGCAGTTACTACGCTATCGGGAGCACCGGGGAGTTGTTTTTT
V gene: TRBV2; J gene: TRBJ1-5; D gene: .; clone size: many; CDR3 protein: CASSPDNLSNQPQHF; CDR3 DNA: TGTGCCAGCAGCCCGGACAATCTTAGCAATCAGCCCCAGCATTTT
V gene: TRBV4-1; J gene: TRBJ2-1; D gene: TRBD2; clone size: many; CDR3 protein: CASSQVASGVGNEQFF; CDR3 DNA: TGCGCCAGCAGCCAAGTAGCAAGCGGGGTGGGGAATGAGCAGTTCTTC
V gene: TRBV7-2; J gene: TRBJ2-3; D gene: .; clone size: .; CDR3 protein: CASSLCRASLVGTDTQYF; CDR3 DNA: TGTGCCAGCAGCTTGTGTCGGGCTAGTCTAGTCGGCACAGATACGCAGTATTTT
V gene: TRBV20-1; J gene: TRBJ2-3; D gene: TRBD2; clone size: .; CDR3 protein: CSARDSLLAGADTQYF; CDR3 DNA: TGCAGTGCTAGAGATTCCTTACTAGCGGGAGCAGATACGCAGTATTTT
V gene: TRBV12-3/TRBV12-4; J gene: TRBJ1-6; D gene: .; clone size: .; CDR3 protein: CAGSLGRGNSPLHF; CDR3 DNA: TGTGCCGGCAGTTTAGGCAGGGGTAATTCACCCCTCCACTTT
V gene: TRBV12-3/TRBV12-4; J gene: TRBJ1-2; D gene: .; clone size: .; CDR3 protein: CASSLVRDGSYGYTF; CDR3 DNA: TGTGCCAGCAGTTTAGTCCGGGACGGTAGCTATGGCTACACCTTC
V gene: TRBV30; J gene: TRBJ1-2; D gene: .; clone size: .; CDR3 protein: CAWDRRNYGYTF; CDR3 DNA: TGTGCCTGGGACAGACGCAACTATGGCTACACCTTC
V gene: TRBV24-1; J gene: TRBJ2-5; D gene: .; clone size: many; CDR3 protein: CATSDLPGLGEETQYF; CDR3 DNA: TGTGCCACCAGTGATTTGCCGGGGCTAGGGGAAGAGACCCAGTACTTC
V gene: TRBV7-9; J gene: TRBJ2-7; D gene: .; clone size: many; CDR3 protein: CASSLETVPRF; CDR3 DNA: TGTGCCAGCAGCTTAGAGACCGTCCCGCGCTTC
V gene: TRBV19; J gene: TRBJ1-1; D gene: .; clone size: .; CDR3 protein: CASRIGVGMVHTEAFF; CDR3 DNA: TGTGCCAGTCGTATTGGAGTGGGCATGGTTCACACTGAAGCTTTCTTT
V gene: TRBV4-1; J gene: TRBJ1-1; D gene: .; clone size: medium-sized; CDR3 protein: CASSQGVTNTEAFF; CDR3 DNA: TGCGCCAGCAGCCAAGGAGTTACGAACACTGAAGCTTTCTTT
V gene: TRBV7-2; J gene: TRBJ2-3; D gene: .; clone size: many; CDR3 protein: CASSLGRASRVGTDTQYF; CDR3 DNA: TGTGCCAGCAGCTTGGGTCGGGCTAGTCGAGTCGGCACAGATACGCAGTATTTT
V gene: TRBV5-1; J gene: TRBJ2-3; D gene: TRBD2; clone size: many; CDR3 protein: CASSLGLAGDGGSTDTQYF; CDR3 DNA: TGCGCCAGCAGCCTGGGGCTAGCGGGAGATGGGGGTAGCACAGATACGCAGTATTTT
V gene: TRBV11-2; J gene: TRBJ2-2; D gene: .; clone size: .; CDR3 protein: CASSLLVTGELFF; CDR3 DNA: TGTGCCAGCAGCTTACTAGTAACCGGGGAGCTGTTTTTT
V gene: TRBV11-1; J gene: TRBJ2-7; D gene: .; clone size: many; CDR3 protein: CASILLPGINYEQYF; CDR3 DNA: TGTGCCAGCATCCTTTTGCCGGGGATCAACTACGAGCAGTACTTC
V gene: TRBV5-1; J gene: TRBJ2-5; D gene: .; clone size: many; CDR3 protein: CASSLDQKETQYF; CDR3 DNA: TGCGCCAGCAGCTTGGATCAAAAAGAGACCCAGTACTTC
V gene: TRBV18; J gene: TRBJ2-7; D gene: TRBD1; clone size: many; CDR3 protein: CASSPGRGHYEQYF; CDR3 DNA: TGTGCCAGCTCACCGGGCAGGGGGCACTACGAGCAGTACTTC
V gene: TRBV12-3/TRBV12-4; J gene: TRBJ2-7; D gene: TRBD1; clone size: .; CDR3 protein: CASSRTGGSEYQYF; CDR3 DNA: TGTGCCAGCAGTCGGACAGGGGGTAGTGAATATCAGTACTTC
V gene: TRBV19; J gene: TRBJ2-7; D gene: .; clone size: .; CDR3 protein: CASSMGHEQYF; CDR3 DNA: TGTGCCAGTAGTATGGGGCACGAGCAGTACTTC
V gene: TRBV12-3/TRBV12-4; J gene: TRBJ2-7; D gene: .; clone size: .; CDR3 protein: CVSSLGTPSGEQYF; CDR3 DNA: TGTGTCAGCAGTTTAGGGACTCCCTCGGGTGAGCAGTACTTC
V gene: TRBV6-9; J gene: TRBJ2-2; D gene: .; clone size: medium-sized; CDR3 protein: CASSVSGTGELFF; CDR3 DNA: TGTGCCAGCAGTGTTTCAGGCACCGGGGAGCTGTTTTTT
V gene: TRBV30; J gene: TRBJ1-1; D gene: .; clone size: .; CDR3 protein: CAWSSRGAAEAFF; CDR3 DNA: TGTGCCTGGAGTAGTAGAGGGGCAGCTGAAGCTTTCTTT
V gene: TRBV18; J gene: TRBJ2-7; D gene: .; clone size: many; CDR3 protein: CASSLSARSDEQYF; CDR3 DNA: TGTGCCAGCTCACTCTCAGCGCGGTCCGACGAGCAGTACTTC
V gene: TRBV5-8; J gene: TRBJ2-7; D gene: .; clone size: many; CDR3 protein: CASSQQYEQYF; CDR3 DNA: TGTGCCAGCAGCCAGCAGTACGAGCAGTACTTC
V gene: TRBV7-9; J gene: TRBJ2-3; D gene: TRBD2; clone size: .; CDR3 protein: CASSLGRSAGTLSTYTQYF; CDR3 DNA: TGTGCCAGCAGCTTAGGAAGGTCAGCGGGGACCCTAAGCACATATACGCAGTATTTT
V gene: TRBV7-9; J gene: TRBJ2-1; D gene: TRBD1; clone size: many; CDR3 protein: CASSPRDRDESNEQFF; CDR3 DNA: TGTGCCAGCAGCCCCCGGGACAGGGACGAAAGCAATGAGCAGTTCTTC
V gene: TRBV6-2/TRBV6-3; J gene: TRBJ2-2; D gene: TRBD1; clone size: many; CDR3 protein: CASSPGTGHTGELLF; CDR3 DNA: TGTGCCAGCAGTCCCGGGACAGGGCACACCGGGGAGCTGCTTTTT
V gene: TRBV12-3/TRBV12-4; J gene: TRBJ1-6; D gene: .; clone size: .; CDR3 protein: CASSSTARASTYNSPLHF; CDR3 DNA: TGTGCCAGCAGCAGCACTGCCCGAGCGAGTACCTATAATTCACCCCTCCACTTT
V gene: TRBV10-2; J gene: TRBJ1-6; D gene: TRBD1; clone size: many; CDR3 protein: CASSAGQVNNSPLHF; CDR3 DNA: TGCGCCAGCAGTGCGGGACAGGTTAATAATTCACCCCTCCACTTT
V gene: TRBV6-5; J gene: TRBJ2-1; D gene: .; clone size: many; CDR3 protein: CASSYDRVNEQFF; CDR3 DNA: TGTGCCAGCAGTTACGATAGGGTCAATGAGCAGTTCTTC
V gene: TRBV14; J gene: TRBJ1-6; D gene: .; clone size: many; CDR3 protein: CASSVLQRGNSPLHF; CDR3 DNA: TGTGCCAGCAGCGTCCTACAGAGGGGTAATTCACCCCTCCACTTT
V gene: TRBV7-2; J gene: TRBJ2-3; D gene: TRBD2; clone size: .; CDR3 protein: CASSLGSGRLTDTHCF; CDR3 DNA: TGTGCCAGCAGCTTAGGTAGCGGGAGGTTGACAGATACGCATTGTTTT
V gene: TRBV18; J gene: TRBJ2-7; D gene: TRBD1; clone size: many; CDR3 protein: CASQRDRSSYEQYF; CDR3 DNA: TGTGCCAGCCAACGGGACAGGAGCTCCTACGAGCAGTACTTC
V gene: TRBV7-2; J gene: TRBJ2-3; D gene: TRBD2; clone size: once; CDR3 protein: CASSPVTSGLGTQYF; CDR3 DNA: TGTGCCAGCAGCCCGGTGACTAGCGGGCTCGGTACGCAGTATTTT
V gene: TRBV20-1; J gene: TRBJ2-3; D gene: .; clone size: .; CDR3 protein: CSASSVGGTDTQYF; CDR3 DNA: TGCAGTGCTAGCTCCGTGGGGGGCACAGATACGCAGTATTTT